This T cell receptor (beta chain) was retrieved from a study of cytotoxic CD8 clonotypes in ibrutinib-treated CLL. Only one count was recorded for this clone. The planned depth of sequencing spanned 1 in 200,000 to 1 in 1 million T cells. TCRdb's table, derived via immunoSEQ multiplex PCR, lists solely in-frame clones and lacks some. The sample yields approximately 280,000 clones, roughly three quarters seen once. The sequence was obtained from a human donor with chronic lymphocytic leukemia. Sequenced material: PBMCs, taken at disease progression, from a patient treated with ibrutinib.

The CDR3 is CASSLFGGLSTDTQYF. The CDR3, as DNA: TGTGCCAGCAGTTTATTCGGGGGGCTGAGCACAGATACGCAGTATTTT. The chain combines TRBV27 with TRBJ2-3; tentative D call: TRBD2 (7 bases). Germline lookup yields CDR1 MNHEY and CDR2 SMNVEV (reference sequence). CDR3 length: 16 residues. V lost 1 base and J lost 0, with 11 bases in between.